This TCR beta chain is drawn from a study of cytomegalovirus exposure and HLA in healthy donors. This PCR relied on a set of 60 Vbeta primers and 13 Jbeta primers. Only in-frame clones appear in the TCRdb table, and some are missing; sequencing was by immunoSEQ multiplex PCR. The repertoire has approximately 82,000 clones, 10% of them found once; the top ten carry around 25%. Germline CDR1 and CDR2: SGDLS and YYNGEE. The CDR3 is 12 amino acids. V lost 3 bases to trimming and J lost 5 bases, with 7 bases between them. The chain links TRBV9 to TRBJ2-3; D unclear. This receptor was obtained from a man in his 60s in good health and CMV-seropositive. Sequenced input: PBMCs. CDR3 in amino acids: CASSASVDTQYF. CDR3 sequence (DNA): TGTGCCAGCAGCGCTTCTGTAGATACGCAGTATTTT.